This TCR beta chain derives from a study of CD8 T cells in Susac syndrome. Germline V CDR1 and CDR2: LGHNA, YSLEER. Trimming took 0 bases from V and 7 from J, leaving 7 bases between them. This CDR3 comprises 13 residues. Study-wide results and limits: Peak Susac CD8+ clonal expansion occurred in TEMRA cells and active patients.

RNA, at about 0.5 to 1 ug, was reverse transcribed with random hexamers. The CDR3 of TCR beta was amplified by immunoSEQ multiplex PCR across 54 Vbeta and 13 Jbeta. MiXCR, run by TCRdb on the immunoSEQ multiplex PCR reads, gives a single entry per CDR3 protein. The sample contains 70,000 to 95,000 distinct CDR3 sequences, over 85% of which appear only once. A word on this clonotype: What it binds is unknown.

Negative isolation was applied to CD8+ and CD4+ T cells, and FACS enrichment was applied to TEMRA cells. The rearrangement joins TRBV4-3 to TRBJ1-5; D call uncertain. The sequenced sample was CD8+ T cells from PBMCs. This clonotype was obtained from a human donor with Susac syndrome. The CDR3 loop is CASSQDLEQPQHF. CDR3 DNA sequence: TGCGCCAGCAGCCAAGATCTAGAGCAGCCCCAGCATTTT.